A single sample is the source of the 32 T cell receptor beta chains below, sequenced in a study of CD8+ T cells in alopecia areata. Reverse transcribed after extraction, RNA yielded cDNA as the sequencing template. Profiling relied on immunoSEQ multiplex PCR, and the TCRdb table lists in-frame clones only, not all of them. Among about 190,000 clones listed, roughly 60% were seen once. Indicated treatment: oral pan-JAK inhibitor, 5-10 mg twice daily. Source: CD4+ T cells sorted from blood, taken around week 50, from a patient treated with tofacitinib. The receptors originated from a human donor with alopecia areata.

The CDR3 DNA reads as TGCGCCAGCAGCCAAGGGCGCCACCCCGGGACCCAGTACTTC. Amino acids: CASSQGRHPGTQYF. The chain combines TRBV4-1 with TRBJ2-5; no definite D call. V shed 1 base and J shed 7 bases, with 13 bases lying between them. The CDR3 extends over 14 amino acids. Germline CDR1 reads MGHRA; CDR2 reads YSYEKL.

The genes are TRBV9 and TRBJ2-1, with D tentatively TRBD2 (6 bases). Per the germline V gene, CDR1 is SGDLS and CDR2 is YYNGEE. CDR3 length: 14 amino acids. V lost 3 bases and J 6 bases, leaving 13 bases between the germline ends. Here the CDR3 DNA reads TGTGCCAGCAGCGCCATGACTAGTATCAATGAGCAGTTCTTC. Translation gives CASSAMTSINEQFF. Supplemented by reference TRBV9 and TRBJ2-1, the full variable domain reads DSGVTQTPKHLITATGQRVTLRCSPRSGDLSVYWYQQSLDQGLQFLIQYYNGEERAKGNILERFSAQQFPDLHSELNLSSLELGDSALYFCASSAMTSINEQFFGPGTRLTVL.

This clone has a handful of counts. This CDR3 reads CASGSLAKNIQYF. The CDR3, as DNA: TGTGCCAGCGGGAGCTTAGCCAAAAACATTCAGTACTTC. V gene TRBV21-1 combines with J gene TRBJ2-4; no DNA check was done on the table's D call, TRBD2. TRBV21-1 is classified as a pseudogene. This CDR3 spans 13 amino acids.

The rearrangement links TRBV5-6 to TRBJ1-1; D may be TRBD1 (6 bases). The CDR3 totals 13 residues. V lost 3 bases and J lost 6, with 12 bases in between. Germline V gene data show CDR1 as SGHDT and CDR2 as YYEEEE. For the CDR3, the DNA is TGTGCCAGCAGCTCGGGCAGGGGATCTGAAGCTTTCTTT. Protein: CASSSGRGSEAFF. The full variable domain, rest sourced from reference TRBV5-6 and TRBJ1-1, is DAGVTQSPTHLIKTRGQQVTLRCSPKSGHDTVSWYQQALGQGPQFIFQYYEEEERQRGNFPDRFSGHQFPNYSSELNVNALLLGDSALYLCASSSGRGSEAFFGQGTRLTVV.

There are a few counts of this clone. This chain joins TRBV18 and TRBJ1-1; D is unclear. CDR1 is KGHSH, CDR2 LQKENI, per germline. CDR3 size: 12 residues. V was clipped by 2 bases and J by 11 bases, with 12 bases between them. In DNA form, the CDR3 reads TGTGCCAGCTCACCAAGTCGGGCTGTGGCTTTCTTT. Protein product: CASSPSRAVAFF.

The chain recombines TRBV7-6 with TRBJ2-1; D might be TRBD1 or TRBD2, each matching 5 bases. Trimming took 1 base from V and 2 from J, leaving 6 bases between them. In germline, CDR1 is SGHVS, CDR2 FNYEAQ. The CDR3 consists of 14 residues. The CDR3 spells CASSLGDAYNEQFF. CDR3 in DNA: TGTGCCAGCAGCTTAGGGGACGCCTACAATGAGCAGTTCTTC.

This clone appeared once. The J gene is TRBJ2-7, the V gene TRBV10-3; D could derive from TRBD1 or TRBD2 (6 bases each). V was shortened by 10 bases and J by 3 bases, with 28 bases between the two germline ends. Germline V lookup: CDR1 ENHRY, CDR2 SYGVKD. This CDR3 region has 17 residues. The CDR3 region has the DNA TGTGCCACCAATGAGGGGGGCAAACGTTTTTGGGGCTACGAGCAGTACTTC. Amino acid sequence: CATNEGGKRFWGYEQYF.

This chain connects TRBV29-1 to TRBJ2-4, with TRBD1 identical over 7 bases. This CDR3 is 12 amino acids long. Germline CDR1 is SQVTM and CDR2 is ANQGSEA. V shed 4 bases and J 6 bases; nucleotides not matched to a gene: 3. This CDR3 reads CSVGQGLNIQYF. CDR3 nucleotides: TGCAGCGTTGGACAGGGTTTAAACATTCAGTACTTC.

This clone turned up a few times. V usage is TRBV5-1 and J usage is TRBJ2-2; 7 bases align to TRBD1. This CDR3 comprises 15 residues. V was clipped by 9 bases and J by 3 bases; unmatched bases: 11. Germline CDR1 SGHRS, CDR2 YFSETQ. The CDR3 region is CATSTGARDTGELFF. Written as DNA, the CDR3 is TGCGCCACCTCAACAGGGGCTAGGGACACCGGGGAGCTGTTTTTT. Full variable domain (remainder filled in from reference TRBV5-1 and TRBJ2-2): KAGVTQTPRYLIKTRGQQVTLSCSPISGHRSVSWYQQTPGQGLQFLFEYFSETQRNKGNFPGRFSGRQFSNSRSEMNVSTLELGDSALYLCATSTGARDTGELFFGEGSRLTVL.

CDR3 region: CSAAPVGGSTDTQYF. CDR3 nucleotide sequence: TGCAGCGCCGCCCCAGTGGGGGGGTCAACAGATACGCAGTATTTT. The chain is built from TRBV29-1 and TRBJ2-3; 7 bases are a match to TRBD2. The V and J ends lost 7 bases and 3 bases, in that order; junction bases with no gene match: 13. The CDR3 runs to 15 residues. In germline, CDR1 is SQVTM, CDR2 ANQGSEA.

This clone was picked up a small number of times. The chain is built from TRBV10-3 and TRBJ1-4; D unresolved. The CDR3 contains 14 residues. Germline V gene sequence: CDR1 ENHRY, CDR2 SYGVKD. V lost 5 bases to trimming and J lost 0 bases, with 7 bases between them. In DNA form, the CDR3 reads TGTGCCATCAGTTCAAACCCAACTAATGAAAAACTGTTTTTT. Translating it yields CAISSNPTNEKLFF.

The V call is TRBV29-1, the J call TRBJ1-1; 7 positions match TRBD1. Germline V gene data show CDR1 as SQVTM and CDR2 as ANQGSEA. The trim removed 2 bases at V and 10 bases at J, leaving 10 bases unmatched. CDR3 size: 13 residues. CDR3 protein: CSVETGAPSGAFF. The CDR3 nucleotides read TGCAGCGTTGAAACAGGGGCCCCTTCCGGAGCTTTCTTT.

The J gene is TRBJ1-6, the V gene TRBV28; TRBD1 matches at 8 bases. Trimming cost V 4 bases and J 2 bases; bases outside gene matches: 4. Germline lookup yields CDR1 MDHEN and CDR2 SYDVKM. This CDR3 has 16 residues. The DNA of the CDR3 is TGTGCCAGCAGTTCCAGGACAGGGACCTATAATTCACCCCTCCACTTT. Protein: CASSSRTGTYNSPLHF.

V and J are TRBV25-1 and TRBJ2-6; unclear D gene. The CDR3 has 15 residues. V was pared by 6 bases and J by 3 bases, with 12 bases between. Germline V CDR1 and CDR2: MGHDK, SYGVNS. This chain's CDR3 is CASSQTLGGANVLTF. The CDR3 region has the DNA TGTGCCAGCAGCCAGACCTTGGGTGGGGCCAACGTCCTGACTTTC.

The chain couples TRBV7-8 to TRBJ2-2; 7 bases fit TRBD2. With 5 bases clipped from V and 6 bases from J, the junction kept 9 bases outside the gene matches. Germline CDR1 SGHVS, CDR2 FQNEAQ. There are 15 residues in the CDR3. CDR3 nucleotide sequence: TGTGCCAGCAGCGCCCGACTAGCTGTAGCCGGGGAGCTGTTTTTT. Translated, it gives CASSARLAVAGELFF.

In this sample, this clone turned up a few times. The genes are TRBV5-1 and TRBJ2-5; no clear D gene. This CDR3 contains 14 residues. CDR1 is SGHRS, CDR2 YFSETQ, per germline. The germline V and J ends were trimmed by 4 bases and 0 bases, with 10 bases remaining between them. CDR3 region: CASSPTVNQETQYF. In nucleotides, the CDR3 is TGCGCCAGCAGCCCTACAGTAAACCAAGAGACCCAGTACTTC.

The CDR3 coding sequence is TGTGCCAGCAAGGCAGGGGATAATTCACCCCTCCACTTT. It specifies CASKAGDNSPLHF. This chain uses TRBV6-5 with TRBJ1-6; a possible D gene is TRBD1 (6 bases). The V gene lost 7 bases and the J gene lost 5 bases, with 9 bases spanning the gap. The CDR3 totals 13 residues. In germline, CDR1 is MNHEY, CDR2 SVGAGI.

The rearrangement uses TRBV13 and TRBJ1-2; D gene ambiguous. CDR3 length: 15 residues. Trimming left V 2 bases short and J 4 bases short, with 14 bases between. The germline CDR1 and CDR2 sequences are PRHDT and FYEKMQ (reference sequence). CDR3 in amino acids: CASSLTLTKGYGYTF. The CDR3, as DNA: TGTGCCAGCAGCTTAACACTTACGAAAGGCTATGGCTACACCTTC.

In this sample, this clone turned up a few times. The V call is TRBV7-2, the J call TRBJ2-7; no clear D gene. Germline V lookup: CDR1 SGHTA, CDR2 FQGNSA. Trimming took 2 bases from V and 4 from J, leaving 12 bases between them. The CDR3 spans 14 residues. The CDR3 loop is CASSLRFTNYEQYF. CDR3 DNA: TGTGCCAGCAGCTTAAGATTCACCAATTACGAGCAGTACTTC.

Only one count was recorded for this clone. V and J are TRBV5-1 and TRBJ2-3; no reliable D call. The V end lost 2 bases, the J end lost 2 bases, and 9 bases lay between the germline ends. Per the germline V gene, CDR1 is SGHRS and CDR2 is YFSETQ. This CDR3 contains 14 residues. The CDR3 sequence is CASSFDLPTDTQYF. DNA for the CDR3: TGCGCCAGCAGCTTTGATCTTCCCACAGATACGCAGTATTTT.

The gene calls are TRBV29-1 and TRBJ2-2; 8 bases map to TRBD2. Germline V CDR1 and CDR2: SQVTM, ANQGSEA. After removal of 8 bases from V and 5 bases from J, the junction contained 10 bases not matched to a gene. The CDR3 is made up of 14 amino acids. The CDR3 DNA sequence: TGCAGCACCCCGGGACTAGTGGGTACCGGGGAGCTGTTTTTT. It specifies CSTPGLVGTGELFF.

The chain uses TRBV15 and TRBJ2-1, with D hard to call. Trimming left V 0 bases short and J 10 bases short, with 16 bases between. The germline CDR1 and CDR2 sequences are LNHNV and YYDKDF (reference sequence). This CDR3 has 15 residues. CDR3 bases: TGTGCCACCAGCAGAGATGGAATTCAATCCGTGGAGCAGTTCTTC. Protein product: CATSRDGIQSVEQFF. The full variable domain, with the rest looked up from reference TRBV15 and TRBJ2-1, is DAMVIQNPRYQVTQFGKPVTLSCSQTLNHNVMYWYQQKSSQAPKLLFHYYDKDFNNEADTPDNFQSRRPNTSFCFLDIRSPGLGDTAMYLCATSRDGIQSVEQFFGPGTRLTVL.

J is TRBJ2-7 and V is TRBV7-2; TRBD2 is a possible D gene (6 bases). From germline, CDR1 is SGHTA and CDR2 FQGNSA. The CDR3 sequence is 15 residues long. With 3 bases removed from V and 0 bases from J, the gap between germline ends came to 12 bases. CDR3 residues: CASSLGGVLSYEQYF. Written as DNA, the CDR3 is TGTGCCAGCAGCTTGGGCGGGGTTCTCTCCTACGAGCAGTACTTC.

V gene TRBV15 combines with J gene TRBJ1-2; unclear D gene. CDR3 length: 12 residues. Germline lookup yields CDR1 LNHNV and CDR2 YYDKDF (reference sequence). V was clipped by 0 bases and J by 3 bases, with 2 bases between them. CDR3 bases: TGTGCCACCAGCAGAGATCACTATGGCTACACCTTC. This translates into CATSRDHYGYTF.

This clone was counted only a few times. This chain connects TRBV4-3 to TRBJ2-3; D is ambiguous. V was trimmed by 5 bases and J by 6 bases, leaving 9 bases between them. This CDR3 has 12 residues. Germline CDR1 reads LGHNA; CDR2 reads YSLEER. CDR3 DNA: TGCGCCAGCAGCAGGCCCGGGGATACGCAGTATTTT. This codes for CASSRPGDTQYF.

This clone was observed a single time. The J gene is TRBJ1-4, the V gene TRBV7-9; 10 bases are a match to TRBD1. The CDR3 sequence is 15 residues long. Trimming cost V 4 bases and J 6 bases; bases outside gene matches: 5. Germline values: CDR1 SEHNR, CDR2 FQNEAQ (reference sequence). As DNA, the CDR3 is TGTGCCAGCAGCTCATCCGGGACAGGGGATGAAAAACTGTTTTTT. It translates to CASSSSGTGDEKLFF.

This clone was found a few times. The J gene is TRBJ2-1, the V gene TRBV6-8, with D perhaps TRBD1 or TRBD2 (5 bases each). Per the germline V gene, CDR1 is MNHGY and CDR2 is SAAAGT. Trimming stripped 6 bases from V and 10 bases from J, with 13 bases between. The CDR3 has 12 residues. CDR3 DNA: TGTGCCAGCAGCCCCGGGGCCCTGGAGCAGTTCTTC. Translated, it gives CASSPGALEQFF.

The chain is built from TRBV30 and TRBJ1-1; TRBD1 is a possible D gene (6 bases). CDR1 GTSNPN and CDR2 SVGIG come from the germline V gene (reference sequence). Deletions cut 4 bases from V and 0 bases from J, with 15 bases between. The CDR3 length is 15 residues. The CDR3 DNA reads as TGTGCCTGGAACCTGTTAGGGGGGGTGAACACTGAAGCTTTCTTT. Amino acids: CAWNLLGGVNTEAFF.

The count of this clone is one. The chain uses TRBV5-1 and TRBJ2-5; D ambiguous. The CDR3 runs 11 residues. Germline V CDR1 and CDR2: SGHRS, YFSETQ. The ends were cut back, 4 bases at V and 1 base at J, with 2 bases in the middle. The CDR3 sequence: CASSAQETQYF. The CDR3 DNA reads TGCGCCAGCAGCGCCCAAGAGACCCAGTACTTC.

The chain couples TRBV30 to TRBJ1-4, with 7 bases aligning to TRBD1. Per germline, CDR1 GTSNPN and CDR2 SVGIG (reference sequence). V dropped 2 bases and J dropped 6; count of bases not matched to a gene: 9. The CDR3 runs to 15 residues. CDR3 residues: CAWSSGQARDEKLFF. CDR3 nucleotide sequence: TGTGCCTGGAGTAGTGGACAGGCAAGGGATGAAAAACTGTTTTTT.

A word on this clone: The sample has other DNA sequences that encode this CDR3 too. The chain has TRBV29-1 and TRBJ1-1; D not certain. In germline, CDR1 is SQVTM, CDR2 ANQGSEA. V was cut by 2 bases and J by 0 bases, with 7 bases left in between. The CDR3 runs 13 residues. The CDR3 sequence is CSVEKGLNTEAFF. Here the CDR3 DNA reads TGCAGCGTTGAAAAGGGATTGAACACTGAAGCTTTCTTT.

The chain links TRBV5-1 to TRBJ2-6, with a weak D call TRBD2 (6 bases). Trimming cost V 8 bases and J 0 bases, with 12 bases left between them. The V gene's germline CDR1 is SGHRS and CDR2 YFSETQ. The length of the CDR3 is 15 residues. The CDR3 here is CASTGGRSGANVLTF. The CDR3 nucleotides read TGCGCCAGTACTGGAGGGCGCTCTGGGGCCAACGTCCTGACTTTC.